The rows below give T cell receptor beta chains drawn from one sample of a study of early T cells in non-severe SARS-CoV-2 infection. TCRdb re-derived calls from the 5' RACE reads in MiXCR, one entry per CDR3 protein. Of 59,000 or so distinct CDR3 sequences in the sample, around an eighth were seen once. The material was whole blood, obtained at baseline. These receptor sequences come from an adult who was a healthcare worker with PCR-confirmed SARS-CoV-2 infection or an uninfected control (not recorded which). Each CDR3 is given with its conserved first and last residue. D genes are given only for firm matches. Clone sizes are given selectively: once, few, many, or a class where the clone is expanded.

>TRBD1|TRBV3-1|.|TRBJ2-5
CASNQNPPGQLETQYF
TGTGCCAGCAACCAAAATCCACCGGGACAGTTAGAGACCCAGTACTTC
>.|TRBV24-1|few|TRBJ2-7
CATSPLKEDEQYF
TGTGCCACCAGTCCCCTGAAGGAGGATGAGCAGTACTTC
>.|TRBV7-9|.|TRBJ2-1
CASSLADYLNEQFF
TGTGCCAGCAGCTTAGCCGATTATTTAAATGAGCAGTTCTTC
>.|TRBV12-3/TRBV12-4|many|TRBJ2-2
CASSLTGRDGELFF
TGTGCCAGCAGTTTGACAGGGCGGGACGGGGAGCTGTTTTTT
>.|TRBV7-2|few|TRBJ2-3
CASSLALGGDTQYF
TGTGCCAGCAGCTTAGCGCTAGGGGGGGATACGCAGTATTTT
>.|TRBV6-6|few|TRBJ1-4
CASTKTWGTDEKLFF
TGTGCCAGCACCAAAACGTGGGGGACCGATGAAAAACTGTTTTTT
>.|TRBV2|.|TRBJ1-1
CASSEERTWDTEAFF
TGTGCCAGCAGTGAAGAGAGGACTTGGGACACTGAAGCTTTCTTT
>.|TRBV7-9|.|TRBJ1-6
CASSPREPPLHF
TGTGCCAGCAGCCCCAGGGAACCACCCCTCCACTTT
>.|TRBV20-1|few|TRBJ1-1
CSARDLTEGFTEAFF
TGCAGTGCTAGAGACTTGACCGAGGGGTTCACTGAAGCTTTCTTT
>.|TRBV12-3/TRBV12-4|few|TRBJ2-5
CASSLTRQETQYF
TGTGCCAGCAGCCTAACCCGGCAAGAGACCCAGTACTTC
>.|TRBV7-8|many|TRBJ2-3
CASSLEQGVDTQYF
TGTGCCAGCAGCCTTGAGCAGGGTGTAGATACGCAGTATTTT
>.|TRBV20-1|.|TRBJ2-5
CSARDGTLETQYF
TGCAGTGCTAGAGATGGGACCCTGGAGACCCAGTACTTC
>TRBD2|TRBV20-1|.|TRBJ2-3
CSAAHSGGTDTQYF
TGCAGTGCCGCCCATAGCGGGGGAACAGATACGCAGTATTTT
>TRBD2|TRBV19|few|TRBJ2-3
CASSPSGYTDTQYF
TGTGCCAGTAGTCCTAGCGGATACACAGATACGCAGTATTTT
>.|TRBV9|.|TRBJ1-1
CASSAHPDPMNTEAFF
TGTGCCAGCAGCGCCCATCCGGACCCAATGAACACTGAAGCTTTCTTT
>TRBD1|TRBV30|.|TRBJ2-7
CAWQTGLGEQYF
TGTGCCTGGCAGACAGGGCTCGGGGAGCAGTACTTC
>.|TRBV11-2|few|TRBJ2-3
CASSLSQGLTDTQYF
TGTGCCAGCAGCTTATCCCAGGGTCTTACAGATACGCAGTATTTT
>.|TRBV6-2/TRBV6-3|few|TRBJ1-1
CASSYWGSLNTEAFF
TGTGCCAGCAGTTACTGGGGCAGCTTGAACACTGAAGCTTTCTTT
>TRBD2|TRBV29-1|few|TRBJ2-3
CSVIERGGRTDTQYF
TGCAGCGTGATTGAGCGGGGGGGCCGGACAGATACGCAGTATTTT
>TRBD2|TRBV27|few|TRBJ2-7
CASSLSSGDSYEQYF
TGTGCCAGCAGTTTATCTAGCGGGGACTCCTACGAGCAGTACTTC
>.|TRBV14|many|TRBJ2-7
CASSQVVAGSYEQYF
TGTGCCAGCAGCCAAGTGGTCGCAGGTTCCTACGAGCAGTACTTC
>.|TRBV6-5|few|TRBJ2-5
CASSRREGETQYF
TGTGCCAGCAGTCGACGGGAAGGGGAGACCCAGTACTTC
>.|TRBV28|.|TRBJ1-1
CASSLSGESRRTEAFF
TGTGCCAGCAGTTTAAGCGGGGAGTCTCGAAGGACTGAAGCTTTCTTT
>.|TRBV20-1|.|TRBJ1-1
CSARPPRGNTEAFF
TGCAGTGCTAGACCGCCACGAGGGAACACTGAAGCTTTCTTT
>TRBD2|TRBV28|.|TRBJ2-3
CASRRKGLAGGETQYF
TGTGCCAGCAGAAGGAAGGGACTAGCGGGAGGGGAAACGCAGTATTTT
>TRBD1|TRBV19|.|TRBJ2-3
CASSKGTGVSTDTQYF
TGTGCCAGTAGTAAGGGGACAGGGGTCAGCACAGATACGCAGTATTTT
>TRBD2|TRBV20-1|.|TRBJ2-7
CSARGTSSYEQYF
TGCAGTGCTAGAGGGACTAGCAGCTACGAGCAGTACTTC
>TRBD1|TRBV7-2|.|TRBJ2-4
CASSLGQGRPLRGNIQYF
TGTGCCAGCAGCCTCGGACAGGGGCGACCCCTTCGGGGAAACATTCAGTACTTC
>.|TRBV6-5|.|TRBJ1-5
CASSYAQLGPQHF
TGTGCCAGCAGTTACGCCCAGTTAGGGCCCCAGCATTTT
>.|TRBV11-2|.|TRBJ1-1
CASSYTRSLTEAFF
TGTGCCAGCAGCTATACAAGATCGTTGACTGAAGCTTTCTTT